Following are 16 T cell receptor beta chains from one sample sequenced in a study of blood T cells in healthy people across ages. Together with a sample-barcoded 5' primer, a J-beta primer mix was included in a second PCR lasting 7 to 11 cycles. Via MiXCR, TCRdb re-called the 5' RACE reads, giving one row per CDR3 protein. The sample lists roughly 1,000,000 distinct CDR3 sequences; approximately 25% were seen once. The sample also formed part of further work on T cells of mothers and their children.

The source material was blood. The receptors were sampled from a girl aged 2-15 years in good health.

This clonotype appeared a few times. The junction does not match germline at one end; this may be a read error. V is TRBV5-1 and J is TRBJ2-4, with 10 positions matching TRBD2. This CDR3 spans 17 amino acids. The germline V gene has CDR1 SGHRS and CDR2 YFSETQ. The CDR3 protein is CASSLDGTSGAVDIQYF. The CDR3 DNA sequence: TGCGCCAGCAGCTTGGATGGTACTAGCGGGGCGGTAGACATTCAGTATTTC.

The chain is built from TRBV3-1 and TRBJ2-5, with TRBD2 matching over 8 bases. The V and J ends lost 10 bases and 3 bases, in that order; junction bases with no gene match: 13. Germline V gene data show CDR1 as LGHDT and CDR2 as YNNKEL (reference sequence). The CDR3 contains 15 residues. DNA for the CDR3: TGTGCCACCGGGGGGGTTGCGTCTGGCGAAGAGACCCAGTACTTC. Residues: CATGGVASGEETQYF.

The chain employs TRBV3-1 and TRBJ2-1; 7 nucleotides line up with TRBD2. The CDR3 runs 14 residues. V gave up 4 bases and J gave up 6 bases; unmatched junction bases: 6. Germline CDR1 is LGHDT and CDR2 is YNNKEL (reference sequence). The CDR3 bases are TGTGCCAGCAGCCCCAGCGGGGAGGTCAATGAGCAGTTCTTC. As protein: CASSPSGEVNEQFF.

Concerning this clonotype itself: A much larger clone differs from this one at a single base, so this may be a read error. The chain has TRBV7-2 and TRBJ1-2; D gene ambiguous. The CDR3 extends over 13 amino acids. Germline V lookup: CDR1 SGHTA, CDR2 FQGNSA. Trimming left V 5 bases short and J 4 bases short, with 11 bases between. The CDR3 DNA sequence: TGTGCCAGCAGCCCAGGACGGGCCTATGGCTACACCTTC. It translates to CASSPGRAYGYTF.

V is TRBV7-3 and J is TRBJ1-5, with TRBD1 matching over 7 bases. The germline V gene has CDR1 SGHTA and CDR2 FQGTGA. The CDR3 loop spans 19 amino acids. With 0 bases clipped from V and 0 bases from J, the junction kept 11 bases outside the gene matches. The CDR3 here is CASSLTGQFVSCSNQPQHF. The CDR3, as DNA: TGTGCCAGCAGCTTAACGGGACAGTTTGTATCCTGTAGCAATCAGCCCCAGCATTTT.

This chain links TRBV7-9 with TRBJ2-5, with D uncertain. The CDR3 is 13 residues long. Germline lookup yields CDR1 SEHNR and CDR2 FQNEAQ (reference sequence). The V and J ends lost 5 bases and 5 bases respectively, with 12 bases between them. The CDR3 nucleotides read TGTGCCAGCAGCCGCGGACCGGAGGAGACCCAGTACTTC. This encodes CASSRGPEETQYF.

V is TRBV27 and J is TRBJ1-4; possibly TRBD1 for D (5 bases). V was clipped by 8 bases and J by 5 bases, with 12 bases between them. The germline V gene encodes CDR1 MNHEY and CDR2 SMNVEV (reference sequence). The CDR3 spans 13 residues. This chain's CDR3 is CASAYRKNEKLFF. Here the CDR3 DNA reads TGTGCCAGCGCCTACAGGAAAAATGAAAAACTGTTTTTT.

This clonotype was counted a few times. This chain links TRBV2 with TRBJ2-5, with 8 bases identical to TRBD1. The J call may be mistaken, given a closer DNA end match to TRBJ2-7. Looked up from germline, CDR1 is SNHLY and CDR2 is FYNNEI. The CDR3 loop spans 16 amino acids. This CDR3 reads CASSEGTGTGGNEQYF. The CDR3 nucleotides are TGTGCCAGCAGTGAAGGGACCGGGACAGGTGGTAACGAGCAGTACTTC.

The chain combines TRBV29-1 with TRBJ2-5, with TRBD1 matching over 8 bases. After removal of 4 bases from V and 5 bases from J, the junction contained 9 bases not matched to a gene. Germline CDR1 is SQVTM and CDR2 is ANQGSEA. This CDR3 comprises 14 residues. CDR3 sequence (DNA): TGCAGCGTTGCACCCCAGGGGGCGGGGGAGACCCAGTACTTC. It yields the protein CSVAPQGAGETQYF. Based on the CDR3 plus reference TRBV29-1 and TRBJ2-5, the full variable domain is SAVISQKPSRDICQRGTSLTIQCQVDSQVTMMFWYRQQPGQSLTLIATANQGSEATYESGFVIDKFPISRPNLTFSTLTVSNMSPEDSSIYLCSVAPQGAGETQYFGPGTRLLVL.

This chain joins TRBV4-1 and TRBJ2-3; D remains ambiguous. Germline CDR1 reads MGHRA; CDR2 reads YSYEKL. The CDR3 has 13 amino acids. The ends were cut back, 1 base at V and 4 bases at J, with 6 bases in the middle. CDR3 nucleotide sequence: TGCGCCAGCAGCCAAGTTGACGCAGATACGCAGTATTTT. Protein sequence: CASSQVDADTQYF.

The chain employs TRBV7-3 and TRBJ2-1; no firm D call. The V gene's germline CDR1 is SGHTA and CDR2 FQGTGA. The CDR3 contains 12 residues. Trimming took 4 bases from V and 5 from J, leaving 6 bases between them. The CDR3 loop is CASSSMNNEQFF. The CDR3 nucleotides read TGTGCCAGCAGCTCCATGAACAATGAGCAGTTCTTC.

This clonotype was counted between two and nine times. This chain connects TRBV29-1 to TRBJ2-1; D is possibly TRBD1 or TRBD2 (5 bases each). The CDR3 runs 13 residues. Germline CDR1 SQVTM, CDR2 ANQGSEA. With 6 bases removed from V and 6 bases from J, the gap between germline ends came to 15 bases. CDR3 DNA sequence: TGCAGCGTCCGGGACGGCCTAGGCAATGAGCAGTTCTTC. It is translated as CSVRDGLGNEQFF.

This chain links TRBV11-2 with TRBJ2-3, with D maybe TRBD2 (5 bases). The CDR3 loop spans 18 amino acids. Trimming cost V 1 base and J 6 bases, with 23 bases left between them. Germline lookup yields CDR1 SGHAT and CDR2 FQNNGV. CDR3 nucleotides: TGTGCCAGCAGCTTAGTTAGCCCCAGGTTGGACTTAAGGGATACGCAGTATTTT. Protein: CASSLVSPRLDLRDTQYF.

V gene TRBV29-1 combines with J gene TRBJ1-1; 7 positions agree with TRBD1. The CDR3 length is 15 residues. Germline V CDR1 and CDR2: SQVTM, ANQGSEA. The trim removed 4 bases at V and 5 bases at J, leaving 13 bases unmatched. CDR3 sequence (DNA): TGCAGCGTTGTGCCCCAGGGGGGGGGGCGGACTGAAGCTTTCTTT. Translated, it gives CSVVPQGGGRTEAFF. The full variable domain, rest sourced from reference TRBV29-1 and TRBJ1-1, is SAVISQKPSRDICQRGTSLTIQCQVDSQVTMMFWYRQQPGQSLTLIATANQGSEATYESGFVIDKFPISRPNLTFSTLTVSNMSPEDSSIYLCSVVPQGGGRTEAFFGQGTRLTVV.

The chain's CDR3 is CSAGELNTEAFF. The DNA of the CDR3 is TGCAGTGCCGGCGAACTGAACACTGAAGCTTTCTTT. The gene calls are TRBV20-1 and TRBJ1-1; D gene uncertain. The CDR3 consists of 12 residues. Germline values: CDR1 DFQATT, CDR2 SNEGSKA (reference sequence). V was trimmed by 6 bases and J by 0 bases, leaving 8 bases between them.

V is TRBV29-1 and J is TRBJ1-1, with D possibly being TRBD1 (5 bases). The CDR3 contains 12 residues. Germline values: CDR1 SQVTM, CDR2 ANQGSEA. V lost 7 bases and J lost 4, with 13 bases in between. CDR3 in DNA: TGCAGCGCTGACAGTCACGGCACTGAAGCTTTCTTT. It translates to CSADSHGTEAFF.